Sequencing of this TCR beta chain was carried out in a study of OX40 agonist ivuxolimab in advanced cancers. Background on the whole study: Ivuxolimab, which targeted the costimulatory receptor OX40 (CD134), was an agonistic, fully human IgG2 monoclonal antibody. In the dose-escalation cohort, around 80% of patients were male, and the mean age was 60 years with a range of roughly 23 to 90. Intravenous ivuxolimab was administered to patients every 2 weeks at six dose levels: 0.01, 0.1, 0.3, 1.5, 3 and 10 mg/kg. The paper covers the monotherapy dose-escalation part of the phase I ivuxolimab trial, which included N of about 50 patients. Of the roughly 52 dose-escalation patients, hepatocellular carcinoma was present in about 20, melanoma in roughly 15, renal cell carcinoma in 9 and head and neck cancer in 9. Peripheral TCRbeta sequencing was intended to test whether TCR sequence diversity was altered and clonal T-cell expansion was caused by ivuxolimab. Prior anti-PD-1, anti-PD-L1 or anti-CTLA-4 therapy was permitted, and about two fifths of dose-escalation patients had received checkpoint inhibitors. Partial responses occurred in three dose-escalation patients, of whom one had hepatocellular carcinoma and two had cutaneous melanoma. What the work shows at the level of the full study, not this receptor alone: In the 0.1-3.0 mg/kg groups, partial responders had among the lowest normalized peripheral clonal expansion, particularly in CD8+ T cells. Low levels of normalized T-cell clonal expansion were also seen in some nonresponding patients. After ivuxolimab, CD8+ T cells had more expanded clones than CD4+ T cells on average. At doses of 0.1 to 3.0 mg/kg, clonal expansion of both CD4+ and CD8+ blood T cells was observed from baseline to week 6. Which antigens the clonally expanded peripheral T cells were specific for was not determined.

The germline V gene yields LGHNA for CDR1 and YNFKEQ for CDR2. The CDR3 holds 17 amino acids from the cysteine to the phenylalanine. Just CDR3 DNA is preserved here, 51 bases in frame from base 1. V gives up 0 bases and J gives up 3 bases, and the segment between their germline ends measures 18 bases. To sequence the TCRbeta CDR3 region, genomic DNA was isolated from the sorted cells. The immunoSEQ Assay was used to sequence the TCRbeta CDR3 regions. The clones in this table, taken by TCRdb from immuneACCESS, are in-frame only. Not every clone is retained; where verified, under half of the shortfall comes from an unresolved V gene, and the cause of the rest is unknown. This sample holds approximately 100,000 clones; roughly four fifths were observed only once. Clones ranked in the top ten supply approximately 5% of the sample. Comment on this clone: No cognate antigen has been identified for it. Base qualities were left out, and no much larger clone turns up one base away.

Patients with a history of autoimmune disease or receiving systemic immunosuppression were excluded from the trial. Peripheral blood for TCR sequencing was collected from all dose cohorts at baseline, on cycle 4 day 1, and on cycle 7 day 1. Samples came from an open-label, multicenter, first-in-human phase I dose-escalation trial of ivuxolimab. The trial enrolled adults with locally advanced or metastatic head and neck squamous cell, hepatocellular, melanoma or renal cell carcinoma. CD4+ and CD8+ T cells were sorted separately from peripheral blood before TCR sequencing. The material was CD4+ or CD8+ T cells sorted from blood, obtained in a trial of the OX40 agonist ivuxolimab. The chain joins TRBV4-2 to TRBJ2-7; the D region possibly corresponds to TRBD2 (7 bases align). This receptor was taken from an adult with an advanced solid tumor such as melanoma, head and neck, liver or kidney cancer. CDR3 protein: CASSQEGGLNTIYEQYF. The sequenced DNA: TGTGCCAGCAGCCAAGAGGGGGGGCTAAATACGATCTACGAGCAGTACTTC.